The 32 T cell receptor beta chains presented below share a single source sample, sequenced in a study of blood T cell repertoires in COVID-19. The table came from immunoSEQ multiplex PCR; TCRdb's copy has only in-frame clones and leaves some out. Of hundreds of thousands of clones in the sample, about 88% are singletons; the top ten hold 2.6%. Sequencing used PBMCs or T cells enriched from blood (not recorded which). These receptors all come from a man aged 60 to 69 who had recovered from COVID-19.

The chain recombines TRBV28 with TRBJ2-1; 10 bases are shared with TRBD1. Germline values: CDR1 MDHEN, CDR2 SYDVKM. CDR3 length: 13 amino acids. Trimming cost V 3 bases and J 9 bases; bases outside gene matches: 2. CDR3: CASSLTGGVEQFF. CDR3 sequence (DNA): TGTGCCAGCAGTTTGACAGGGGGCGTTGAGCAGTTCTTC.

This clone was detected ten times or more. At one end, the junction sequence differs from germline, possibly due to a read error. The V and J genes are TRBV11-3 and TRBJ2-1, with a possible D match to TRBD1 (6 bases). The CDR3 totals 12 residues. Germline-derived CDR1 and CDR2 are SGHNT and YENEEA. The CDR3 nucleotides are TGTGCCAGCAGCCACCCGAAGGACAGCGGAATCTTC. Translating it yields CASSHPKDSGIF.

A single count supports this clone. The chain has TRBV6-5 and TRBJ1-2; D gene unclear. The CDR3 covers 14 residues. V was shortened by 7 bases and J by 4 bases, with 16 bases between the two germline ends. The V gene's germline CDR1 is MNHEY and CDR2 SVGAGI. This CDR3 reads CASTRGQAPYGYTF. The CDR3 nucleotides are TGTGCCAGCACCCGAGGGCAGGCTCCCTATGGCTACACCTTC.

The V gene is TRBV7-2, the J gene TRBJ2-6, with 11 bases matching TRBD2. Unmatched junction bases numbered 6, after V lost 5 bases and J lost 0 bases. Looked up from germline, CDR1 is SGHTA and CDR2 is FQGNSA. This CDR3 is built from 18 residues. CDR3 amino acids: CASSRTSGSGSGANVLTF. The CDR3 bases are TGTGCCAGCAGCCGTACTAGCGGGAGTGGCTCTGGGGCCAACGTCCTGACTTTC.

V and J are TRBV10-2 and TRBJ1-5; TRBD1 matches at 8 bases. The CDR3 consists of 16 residues. The trim removed 5 bases at V and 0 bases at J, leaving 6 bases unmatched. Germline CDR1 WSHSY, CDR2 SAAADI. As DNA, the CDR3 is TGCGCCAGCAGTCCGACAGGGGTGTATAGCAATCAGCCCCAGCATTTT. Its translation: CASSPTGVYSNQPQHF.

The chain is built from TRBV6-4 and TRBJ1-5; D gene unclear. V was clipped by 4 bases and J by 0 bases, with 7 bases between them. The CDR3 has 14 residues. Germline loops: CDR1 MRHNA, CDR2 SNTAGT. Written as DNA, the CDR3 is TGTGCCAGCAGTGTAGAGAGTAGCAATCAGCCCCAGCATTTT. It is translated as CASSVESSNQPQHF.

The chain recombines TRBV5-1 with TRBJ2-3, with 7 bases lining up with TRBD2. This CDR3 has 16 amino acids. Germline V gene lookup returns CDR1 SGHRS and CDR2 YFSETQ. The V gene end was trimmed by 0 bases and the J gene end by 5 bases; junction bases not matched to a gene: 9. Here the CDR3 reads CASSLGDALAGDTQYF. In DNA, the CDR3 is TGCGCCAGCAGCTTGGGAGACGCCTTAGCGGGAGATACGCAGTATTTT. Based on the CDR3 plus reference TRBV5-1 and TRBJ2-3, the full variable domain is KAGVTQTPRYLIKTRGQQVTLSCSPISGHRSVSWYQQTPGQGLQFLFEYFSETQRNKGNFPGRFSGRQFSNSRSEMNVSTLELGDSALYLCASSLGDALAGDTQYFGPGTRLTVL.

This rearrangement joins TRBV6-2 or TRBV6-3 to TRBJ1-1, with a weak D call TRBD1 (5 bases). Germline V gene data show CDR1 as MNHEY and CDR2 as SVGEGT. CDR3 size: 11 residues. Trimming pared 4 bases from V and 7 bases from J, leaving 7 bases between. The CDR3 bases are TGTGCCAGCAGTTCCAGGGATGAAGCTTTCTTT. This encodes CASSSRDEAFF.

The chain recombines TRBV2 with TRBJ2-1; a weak D match, TRBD1 (6 bases). Trimming removed 6 bases at V and 1 base at J, with 16 bases between. Germline V gene data show CDR1 as SNHLY and CDR2 as FYNNEI. The CDR3 contains 16 residues. The CDR3 DNA reads as TGTGCCAGCAGCTCCGGACAGACGATTTCCTACAATGAGCAGTTCTTC. This encodes CASSSGQTISYNEQFF. Combining the CDR3 with reference TRBV2 and TRBJ2-1 gives the whole variable domain EPEVTQTPSHQVTQMGQEVILRCVPISNHLYFYWYRQILGQKVEFLVSFYNNEISEKSEIFDDQFSVERPDGSNFTLKIRSTKLEDSAMYFCASSSGQTISYNEQFFGPGTRLTVL.

This clone was found a few times. The chain links TRBV11-3 to TRBJ1-2; TRBD1 aligns across 7 bases. CDR1 and CDR2 from the germline V gene are SGHNT and YENEEA. V shed 1 base and J 8 bases; nucleotides not matched to a gene: 10. The CDR3 sequence is 15 residues long. CDR3 bases: TGTGCCAGCAGCTTAGGGGGCGACAGGGCCCGAGGCTACACCTTC. This sequence encodes CASSLGGDRARGYTF.

The chain joins TRBV27 to TRBJ1-2, with D unclear. This CDR3 is built from 11 residues. CDR1 is MNHEY, CDR2 SMNVEV, per germline (reference sequence). V lost 1 base and J 8 bases, leaving 5 bases between the germline ends. CDR3 DNA: TGTGCCAGCAGTTTATATCTAGGCTACACCTTC. It yields the protein CASSLYLGYTF.

This chain connects TRBV27 to TRBJ2-1; 8 bases match TRBD2. Germline values: CDR1 MNHEY, CDR2 SMNVEV (reference sequence). The V and J ends lost 1 base and 4 bases, in that order; junction bases with no gene match: 6. CDR3 length equals 16 residues. The CDR3 DNA sequence: TGTGCCAGCAGTTTATTTTTAGCGGGGCTTTACAATGAGCAGTTCTTC. Translating gives CASSLFLAGLYNEQFF.

The chain has TRBV3-1 (or the pseudogene TRBV3-2) and TRBJ2-5; a possible D gene is TRBD2 (7 bases). V lost 0 bases to trimming and J lost 2 bases, with 16 bases between them. The germline CDR1 and CDR2 sequences are LGHDT and YNNKEL (reference sequence). This CDR3 is built from 17 residues. The CDR3 loop reads CASSQDFEGGRQETQYF. The DNA for the CDR3 is TGTGCCAGCAGCCAAGATTTCGAGGGGGGGCGTCAAGAGACCCAGTACTTC.

V is TRBV3-1 (or the pseudogene TRBV3-2) and J is TRBJ2-2; 8 positions agree with TRBD1. CDR3 length equals 15 residues. CDR1 and CDR2 from the germline V gene are LGHDT and YNNKEL (reference sequence). Unmatched junction bases numbered 6, after V lost 3 bases and J lost 6 bases. CDR3: CASSQPGQAAGELFF. In nucleotides, the CDR3 is TGTGCCAGCAGCCAGCCGGGACAGGCGGCCGGGGAGCTGTTTTTT.

The rearrangement uses TRBV5-1 and TRBJ2-3, with TRBD2 identical over 8 bases. The trim removed 0 bases at V and 2 bases at J, leaving 5 bases unmatched. The CDR3 is made up of 16 amino acids. Per the germline V gene, CDR1 is SGHRS and CDR2 is YFSETQ. DNA of the CDR3: TGCGCCAGCAGCTTGGCTGGCGGGGGGTACACAGATACGCAGTATTTT. Translated: CASSLAGGGYTDTQYF.

This sequence joins TRBV7-9 and TRBJ2-4, with D hard to call. Germline values: CDR1 SEHNR, CDR2 FQNEAQ (reference sequence). V was pared by 3 bases and J by 4 bases, with 16 bases between. This CDR3 has 16 residues. The DNA for the CDR3 is TGTGCCAGCAGCTTGCAAGGTCGCCTCGGGAAAAACATTCAGTACTTC. This translates into CASSLQGRLGKNIQYF.

This sequence joins TRBV11-2 and TRBJ1-2; unclear D gene. CDR3 length: 14 amino acids. The germline V and J ends were trimmed by 0 bases and 5 bases, with 10 bases remaining between them. Germline CDR1 reads SGHAT; CDR2 reads FQNNGV. The CDR3 sequence is CASSLDLQVYGYTF. CDR3 nucleotide sequence: TGTGCCAGCAGCTTAGATCTTCAGGTTTATGGCTACACCTTC.

The chain is built from TRBV7-9 and TRBJ1-2; 9 positions agree with TRBD1. The CDR3 spans 17 residues. Per germline, CDR1 SEHNR and CDR2 FQNEAQ (reference sequence). Germline trimming cut 5 bases from V and 4 bases from J; bases unmatched to any gene: 14. CDR3 nucleotides: TGTGCCAGCAGCCAGCGGGACAGGGTGAGTGCTGGCTATGGCTACACCTTC. Protein product: CASSQRDRVSAGYGYTF.

V is TRBV30 and J is TRBJ1-2; D remains ambiguous. V lost 0 bases to trimming and J lost 12 bases, with 14 bases between them. This CDR3 is 12 amino acids long. The V gene's germline CDR1 is GTSNPN and CDR2 SVGIG (reference sequence). For the CDR3, the DNA is TGTGCCTGGAGTGTAATAGGTGGCGGGAACACCTTC. Translating it yields CAWSVIGGGNTF. Combining the CDR3 with reference TRBV30 and TRBJ1-2 gives the whole variable domain SQTIHQWPATLVQPVGSPLSLECTVEGTSNPNLYWYRQAAGRGLQLLFYSVGIGQISSEVPQNLSASRPQDRQFILSSKKLLLSDSGFYLCAWSVIGGGNTFGSGTRLTVV.

The V call is TRBV27, the J call TRBJ1-2; 8 bases are a match to TRBD1. The CDR3 totals 15 residues. CDR1 and CDR2 (germline): MNHEY, SMNVEV (reference sequence). The ends lost 4 bases at V and 4 bases at J; junction bases unmatched: 8. DNA of the CDR3: TGTGCCAGCAGTTATACCCTCGGACAGGGCTATGGCTACACCTTC. The encoded protein is CASSYTLGQGYGYTF.

This chain uses TRBV9 with TRBJ2-2, with D unclear. The CDR3 loop spans 14 amino acids. Germline V gene data show CDR1 as SGDLS and CDR2 as YYNGEE. V dropped 5 bases and J dropped 0 bases, with 8 bases sitting between them. CDR3: CASRTGSNTGELFF. CDR3 nucleotides: TGTGCCAGCAGAACGGGTTCGAACACCGGGGAGCTGTTTTTT.

The chain has TRBV5-5 and TRBJ2-7; 7 bases fit TRBD1. The CDR3 sequence is 15 residues long. After removal of 5 bases from V and 3 bases from J, the junction contained 11 bases not matched to a gene. CDR1 and CDR2 from the germline V gene are SGHKS and YYEKEE (reference sequence). The CDR3 sequence is CASSHSPGQRYEQYF. The CDR3 coding sequence is TGTGCCAGCAGTCATAGCCCGGGACAGCGCTACGAGCAGTACTTC.

The chain joins TRBV7-2 to TRBJ1-5; 7 bases align to TRBD1. The CDR3 sequence is 17 residues long. V shed 5 bases, J shed 0 bases, and the junction held 10 bases outside the gene matches. Germline lookup yields CDR1 SGHTA and CDR2 FQGNSA. CDR3 residues: CASSPRGGPYSNQPQHF. The CDR3 DNA reads as TGTGCCAGCAGCCCTAGAGGGGGCCCTTATAGCAATCAGCCCCAGCATTTT.

This CDR3 reads CATRGQGSTGELFF. CDR3 nucleotides: TGTGCCACCAGGGGACAGGGATCGACCGGGGAGCTGTTTTTT. This chain connects TRBV24-1 to TRBJ2-2; 9 bases are shared with TRBD1. CDR1 and CDR2 from the germline V gene are KGHDR and SFDVKD. V lost 7 bases, J lost 5 bases, and 4 bases stayed unmatched. The CDR3 runs 14 residues.

This chain joins TRBV5-8 and TRBJ1-1, with a possible D match to TRBD1 (5 bases). Per germline, CDR1 SGHTS and CDR2 YDEGEE. The CDR3 has 13 residues. Trimming removed 1 base at V and 7 bases at J, with 11 bases between. DNA for the CDR3: TGTGCCAGCAGCTTGACGGGGAGGGGTGAAGCTTTCTTT. Protein product: CASSLTGRGEAFF.

This clone showed up just a few times. This chain uses TRBV6-5 with TRBJ2-7; D remains unclear. The CDR3 is 13 residues long. V lost 7 bases and J lost 12, with 22 bases in between. Germline lookup yields CDR1 MNHEY and CDR2 SVGAGI. CDR3 DNA: TGTGCCAGCACCGCTGGGTCCGGCGGCGGTTCGTACTTC. It codes for CASTAGSGGGSYF.

The chain uses TRBV5-1 and TRBJ1-2; D not certain. There are 16 residues in the CDR3. The germline CDR1 and CDR2 sequences are SGHRS and YFSETQ. Trimming took off 4 bases at V and 4 bases at J, with 20 bases between the two ends. This CDR3 is CASSPSSRANLYGYTF. CDR3 DNA sequence: TGCGCCAGCAGCCCGTCCTCGAGGGCGAACCTCTATGGCTACACCTTC.

J is TRBJ1-1 and V is TRBV29-1; 8 positions agree with TRBD1. Germline trimming cut 1 base from V and 3 bases from J; bases unmatched to any gene: 10. Germline V gives CDR1 SQVTM, CDR2 ANQGSEA. The CDR3 has 16 residues. CDR3 protein: CSVEVSGDRWDTEAFF. CDR3 sequence (DNA): TGCAGCGTTGAAGTGAGTGGGGACAGGTGGGACACTGAAGCTTTCTTT.

This clone was seen only a few times. This chain uses TRBV13 with TRBJ2-7; no reliable D call. Trimming took off 2 bases at V and 7 bases at J, with 12 bases between the two ends. Per the germline V gene, CDR1 is PRHDT and CDR2 is FYEKMQ (reference sequence). The CDR3 contains 13 residues. The chain's CDR3 is CASSLSLLREQYF. In nucleotides, the CDR3 is TGTGCCAGCAGCTTATCCCTCCTACGAGAGCAGTACTTC.

CDR3 bases: TGTGCCAGCAGTGCCTCCCCGGGAGGCTACACCTTC. This encodes CASSASPGGYTF. The chain recombines TRBV25-1 with TRBJ1-2; D gene unclear. With 4 bases removed from V and 8 bases from J, the gap between germline ends came to 11 bases. Germline V gives CDR1 MGHDK, CDR2 SYGVNS. The CDR3 is 12 residues long.

This sequence joins TRBV27 and TRBJ2-1; no definite D call. The CDR3 consists of 14 residues. The V end lost 5 bases, the J end lost 3 bases, and 11 bases lay between the germline ends. The germline CDR1 and CDR2 sequences are MNHEY and SMNVEV (reference sequence). This CDR3 is CASSLASLYNEQFF. DNA of the CDR3: TGTGCCAGCAGTCTGGCATCCCTCTACAATGAGCAGTTCTTC.

This chain connects TRBV7-9 to TRBJ2-1, with D perhaps matching TRBD2 (6 bases). Germline lookup yields CDR1 SEHNR and CDR2 FQNEAQ (reference sequence). V lost 1 base, J lost 8 bases, and 9 bases lay in between. The CDR3 is 13 amino acids. CDR3: CASSLDAGHEQFF. The CDR3 DNA sequence: TGTGCCAGCAGCTTAGATGCGGGACATGAGCAGTTCTTC.